This T cell receptor (beta chain) was documented in a study of T-cell reconstitution after alpha-beta-depleted transplantation in children. There are 15 residues in the CDR3. The V and J ends lost 3 bases and 1 base respectively, with 12 bases between them. Germline V gene sequence: CDR1 LGHNT, CDR2 FRNRAP. Unique molecular identifiers were incorporated when the TCRbeta library was constructed. TCRdb called the PCR reads again in MiXCR, with one record for every CDR3 protein. The profile shows hundreds of thousands of distinct CDR3 sequences, 15% to 20% of them singletons. The TCR originated in a human donor who donated a stem cell graft to a child with acute lymphoblastic leukemia. This chain connects TRBV12-5 to TRBJ1-1, with D tentatively TRBD1 (6 bases). The sequences come from PBMCs from the stem cell graft donor, collected from the stem cell graft. DNA of the CDR3: TGTGCTAGTGGTTTCCCTCGCAGGGGGAACACTGAAGCTTTCTTT. Protein: CASGFPRRGNTEAFF.